The next 17 T cell receptor beta chains were all read from a single sample in a study of shared clonotypes between healthy human individuals. The data were produced by immunoSEQ multiplex PCR, yet TCRdb's version contains in-frame clones alone and is incomplete. There are 950,000 to 1,100,000 clones in the sample; around 76% occur only once, and around 1.5% lies in the top ten. Source material: memory CD4+ T cells sorted from blood. As for subset: CD45RA-negative fraction. The receptors stem from a man between 18 and 35 years old in good health.

The chain links TRBV7-9 to TRBJ2-2, with D uncertain. The CDR3 is made up of 14 amino acids. Trimming removed 3 bases at V and 3 bases at J, with 8 bases between. Germline-derived CDR1 and CDR2 are SEHNR and FQNEAQ (reference sequence). The CDR3 is CASSFPVYTGELFF. In DNA form, the CDR3 reads TGTGCCAGCAGCTTCCCAGTCTACACCGGGGAGCTGTTTTTT.

This chain joins TRBV28 and TRBJ2-5; D may be TRBD1 (6 bases). V lost 5 bases and J lost 5, with 21 bases in between. CDR3 length equals 16 residues. Germline V lookup: CDR1 MDHEN, CDR2 SYDVKM. CDR3 coding DNA: TGTGCCAGCAGTAAGGCTAGCCTGGGACATCACGAGACCCAGTACTTC. Translating it yields CASSKASLGHHETQYF.

The chain is built from TRBV18 and TRBJ2-1; 11 bases map to TRBD1. After removal of 3 bases from V and 8 bases from J, the junction contained 12 bases not matched to a gene. The CDR3 contains 17 residues. Per germline, CDR1 KGHSH and CDR2 LQKENI. The CDR3: CASSPYLPGQGAYEQFF. The CDR3 region has the DNA TGTGCCAGCTCACCCTACCTGCCAGGACAGGGGGCTTATGAGCAGTTCTTC.

V usage is TRBV6-5 and J usage is TRBJ2-3; the D gene is possibly TRBD1 (5 bases). V lost 3 bases to trimming and J lost 2 bases, with 12 bases between them. The CDR3 totals 15 residues. Germline lookup yields CDR1 MNHEY and CDR2 SVGAGI. The chain's CDR3 is CASSYMGLITDTQYF. The CDR3 bases are TGTGCCAGCAGTTATATGGGGCTCATCACAGATACGCAGTATTTT.

This clone was observed a few times. The rearrangement links TRBV2 to TRBJ1-4, with TRBD1 as a possible D gene (6 bases). CDR1 and CDR2 (germline): SNHLY, FYNNEI. V was shortened by 1 base and J by 3 bases, with 9 bases between the two germline ends. This CDR3 contains 15 residues. Written as DNA, the CDR3 is TGTGCCAGCAGTGAAGATCGACAGGCTAATGAAAAACTGTTTTTT. Amino acid sequence: CASSEDRQANEKLFF.

V and J are TRBV10-3 and TRBJ1-3; D uncertain. The CDR3 extends over 13 amino acids. The V end lost 7 bases, the J end lost 9 bases, and 16 bases lay between the germline ends. The germline V gene encodes CDR1 ENHRY and CDR2 SYGVKD. The DNA of the CDR3 is TGTGCCATCAAGGGTCCGCAGGAAAGCACCATATATTTT. This gives the protein CAIKGPQESTIYF.

The CDR3 sequence is CASSRGTGATNEKLFF. CDR3 DNA sequence: TGCGCCAGCAGCAGAGGGACGGGGGCAACTAATGAAAAACTGTTTTTT. The V gene is TRBV4-1, the J gene TRBJ1-4; possibly TRBD1 for D (5 bases). Between the trimmed V and J ends, which lost 5 bases and 0 bases, there was a span of 13 bases. The CDR3 is 16 amino acids. Germline V lookup: CDR1 MGHRA, CDR2 YSYEKL.

This clone was detected once. The V call is TRBV6-6, the J call TRBJ1-1; D remains ambiguous. The CDR3 length is 13 residues. Germline CDR1 reads MNHNY; CDR2 reads SVGAGI (reference sequence). V was cut by 2 bases and J by 2 bases, with 6 bases left in between. The CDR3: CASSYAENTEAFF. The CDR3 DNA follows: TGTGCCAGCAGTTACGCGGAAAACACTGAAGCTTTCTTT.

The rearrangement uses TRBV7-8 and TRBJ2-3; possibly TRBD2 for D (7 bases). Trimming left V 5 bases short and J 11 bases short, with 23 bases between. CDR3 length: 15 residues. Germline-derived CDR1 and CDR2 are SGHVS and FQNEAQ. In DNA, the CDR3 is TGTGCCAGCAGCCCTGGGGGGGGCCCCCCATCGCAGCAGTATTTT. This sequence encodes CASSPGGGPPSQQYF. Together with reference TRBV7-8 and TRBJ2-3, the CDR3 gives the full variable domain: GAGVSQSPRYKVAKRGQDVALRCDPISGHVSLFWYQQALGQGPEFLTYFQNEAQLDKSGLPSDRFFAERPEGSVSTLKIQRTQQEDSAVYLCASSPGGGPPSQQYFGPGTRLTVL.

A single count supports this clone. This chain uses TRBV5-1 with TRBJ1-1; 7 nucleotides line up with TRBD1. In germline, CDR1 is SGHRS, CDR2 YFSETQ. There are 14 residues in the CDR3. J was trimmed by 4 bases and V by 4 bases; bases with no gene match: 7. As DNA, the CDR3 is TGCGCCAGCAGCACGGGACAGTTGAGCACTGAAGCTTTCTTT. Translated, it gives CASSTGQLSTEAFF.

The CDR3 protein is CAWSNQGSTEAFF. In DNA, the CDR3 is TGTGCCTGGAGTAATCAGGGAAGCACTGAAGCTTTCTTT. The chain joins TRBV30 to TRBJ1-1, with D perhaps matching TRBD1 (5 bases). Germline loops: CDR1 GTSNPN, CDR2 SVGIG (reference sequence). The CDR3 is made up of 13 amino acids. With 2 bases removed from V and 4 bases from J, the gap between germline ends came to 11 bases.

This clone was detected only a few times. The chain is built from TRBV15 and TRBJ1-5; D is unresolved. With 5 bases removed from V and 0 bases from J, the gap between germline ends came to 8 bases. Germline lookup yields CDR1 LNHNV and CDR2 YYDKDF (reference sequence). There are 14 residues in the CDR3. This chain's CDR3 is CATSPGYSNQPQHF. The CDR3 region has the DNA TGTGCCACCAGCCCGGGTTATAGCAATCAGCCCCAGCATTTT.

This CDR3 reads CASSLGLVSTDTQYF. CDR3 in DNA: TGTGCCAGCAGCTTAGGACTAGTCTCCACAGATACGCAGTATTTT. The gene calls are TRBV7-2 and TRBJ2-3, with D perhaps TRBD2 (6 bases). V was shortened by 1 base and J by 2 bases, with 10 bases between the two germline ends. The CDR3 consists of 15 residues. The V gene's germline CDR1 is SGHTA and CDR2 FQGNSA.

V usage is TRBV6-4 and J usage is TRBJ1-6, with D perhaps matching TRBD1 (6 bases). Germline V gene sequence: CDR1 MRHNA, CDR2 SNTAGT. The CDR3 loop spans 13 amino acids. Trimming removed 3 bases from V and 10 bases from J, with 10 bases in between. Written as DNA, the CDR3 is TGTGCCAGCAGTGAACAGGGCCGCTCACCCCTCCACTTT. This encodes CASSEQGRSPLHF.

Remarks on this clone: A read error is possible here, since a much larger clone lies one base away. In the same sample, other DNA sequences code for this CDR3. The rearrangement links TRBV5-6 to TRBJ1-3; D may be TRBD1 (5 bases). CDR3 length equals 16 residues. The germline V and J ends were trimmed by 0 bases and 0 bases, with 10 bases remaining between them. CDR1 SGHDT and CDR2 YYEEEE come from the germline V gene. This CDR3 reads CASSLAGGSSGNTIYF. The CDR3 DNA sequence: TGTGCCAGCAGCTTGGCCGGGGGGAGCTCTGGAAACACCATATATTTT.

The chain has TRBV5-1 and TRBJ2-5, with TRBD2 as a possible D gene (7 bases). V lost 4 bases, J lost 5 bases, and 18 bases lay in between. From germline, CDR1 is SGHRS and CDR2 YFSETQ. The CDR3 sequence is 15 residues long. CDR3 residues: CASSPGWGGQETQYF. The DNA of the CDR3 is TGCGCCAGCAGCCCTGGCTGGGGGGGGCAGGAGACCCAGTACTTC.

This clone was detected only a few times. This chain joins TRBV2 and TRBJ1-6; TRBD1 matches 10 bases. V shed 10 bases, J shed 9 bases, and the junction held 6 bases outside the gene matches. The CDR3 totals 13 residues. In germline, CDR1 is SNHLY, CDR2 FYNNEI. The CDR3 region has the DNA TGTGCCACCGACAGGGGGCAGATTTCACCCCTCCACTTT. It is translated as CATDRGQISPLHF.